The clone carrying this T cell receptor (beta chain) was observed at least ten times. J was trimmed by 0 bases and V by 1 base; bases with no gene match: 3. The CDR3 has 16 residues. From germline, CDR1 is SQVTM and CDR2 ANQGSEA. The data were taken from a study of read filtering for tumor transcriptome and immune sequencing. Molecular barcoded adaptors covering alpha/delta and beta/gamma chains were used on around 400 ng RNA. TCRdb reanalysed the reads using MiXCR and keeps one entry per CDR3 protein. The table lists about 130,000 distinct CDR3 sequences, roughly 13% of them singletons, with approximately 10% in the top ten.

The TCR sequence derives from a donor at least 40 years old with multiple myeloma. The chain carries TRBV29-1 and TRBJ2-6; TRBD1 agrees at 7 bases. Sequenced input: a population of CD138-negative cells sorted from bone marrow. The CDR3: CSVEGDRISGANVLTF. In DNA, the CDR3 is TGCAGCGTTGAAGGGGACAGAATCTCTGGGGCCAACGTCCTGACTTTC.